This T cell receptor (beta chain) was captured in a study of blood T cell repertoires in COVID-19 (dated by TCRdb to about 2020). With regard to the full study: The collaborator samples originated in the United States, Italy and Spain and spanned the acute and convalescent phases of COVID-19. Samples were obtained from the ongoing ImmuneRACE study (first 160 participants) and from 1,254 subjects provided by 6 global collaborators. The repertoires were released in a freely available public database intended as a resource for research on the immune response to SARS-CoV-2. Deeply sampled blood TCRbeta repertoires from subjects exposed to, actively infected with, or recovered from COVID-19 were included in the dataset. HLA class I and class II types, where available, came from metadata supplied by the sample provider rather than from assay-based typing. The material from the prospective study consisted of cDNA or gDNA derived from T cells, B-cell-depleted T cells, or PBMCs. A de-identified subject ID, COVID-19 status, age in years and sex were almost always included in the sample metadata. The research as a whole found: How much clinical and demographic metadata was included differed by source and by participant, and the metadata was provided uncurated.

TCRbeta CDR3 regions were amplified from genomic DNA using the immunoSEQ Assay, a bias-controlled multiplex PCR. The study's own analysis went as follows. The number of nucleated cells in each sample was estimated by amplification of reference gene primers within the assay. To quantify the absolute abundance of each unique TCRbeta CDR3 rearrangement, sequence reads were collapsed and filtered. For each sample, productive Simpson clonality was calculated as the square root of Simpson's diversity index over productive rearrangements. TCRdb carries this immuneACCESS record with in-frame sequences only. Its versions omit some clonotypes, under half of them owing to an unresolved V gene in the studies checked, with the rest unexplained. V and J calls and clone size are those listed in that table; D and trimming were worked out from the DNA. The sample table holds about 3,700 clones, of which over 60% were seen once. In total, the top ten clones hold about 45% of the sample.

Collaborating institutions collected whole blood in K2EDTA tubes following their own protocols. For TCRbeta analysis, collaborator samples were shipped as frozen whole blood, as isolated PBMCs, or as DNA extracted from either sample type. This clone was counted only a few times. This receptor's antigen is unknown. Base qualities are not provided; no much larger clone lies one nucleotide away. Reading the germline V gene gives CDR1 SGHVS and CDR2 FQNEAQ. Trimming costs V 1 base and J 0 bases, and their ends lie 8 bases apart. The CDR3 runs 15 residues from the cysteine to the phenylalanine. Only the CDR3 part of the read is kept: 45 bases, read in frame from the first base.

The chain uses TRBV7-8 and TRBJ2-3, with the D segment identity uncertain. This receptor was identified in a human donor in a cohort sampled during active COVID-19. Sequencing was performed on peripheral blood. The nucleotides read TGTGCCAGCAGCTTAGGAGCGCCTAGCACAGATACGCAGTATTTT. It specifies CASSLGAPSTDTQYF.